This entry lists 10 T cell receptor beta chains sequenced from one sample in a study of T-cell memory formation after mild COVID-19. One entry per CDR3 protein results from TCRdb running MiXCR on the 5' RACE reads. Of approximately 290,000 distinct CDR3 sequences in the sample, roughly 19% are singletons; the top ten hold approximately 21%. Sequencing was performed on PBMCs or a T cell subset sorted from them (not recorded which). These receptors were taken from a man in his late teens or twenties who had mild COVID-19 (a few samples of this study predate the infection). Cell type and time point are not known.

CDR3 DNA sequence: TGCGCCAGCAGCTTGGAGGTACAGAGCTCCTACAATGAGCAGTTCTTC. Its translation: CASSLEVQSSYNEQFF. The chain has TRBV5-1 and TRBJ2-1; D ambiguous. With 0 bases removed from V and 0 bases from J, the gap between germline ends came to 10 bases. CDR1 SGHRS and CDR2 YFSETQ come from the germline V gene. The CDR3 length is 16 residues.

In its sample, this clonotype was seen a few times. The chain recombines TRBV14 with TRBJ2-6, with unresolved D. Trimming cost V 5 bases and J 3 bases, with 5 bases left between them. This CDR3 region has 13 residues. CDR1 and CDR2 (germline): SGHDN, FVKESK. CDR3: CASSAFGANVLTF. As DNA, the CDR3 is TGTGCCAGCAGCGCCTTTGGGGCCAACGTCCTGACTTTC.

DNA of the CDR3: TGTGCCAGCAGCTTGTTCCCGGGGAGCTCTGGGAATAATGAAAAACTGTTTTTT. It codes for CASSLFPGSSGNNEKLFF. This chain uses TRBV5-4 with TRBJ1-4; D unclear. With 1 base removed from V and 4 bases from J, the gap between germline ends came to 20 bases. The CDR3 covers 18 residues. CDR1 is SGHNT and CDR2 is YYREEE in the germline V gene (reference sequence).

This clonotype was recorded a few times. The chain uses TRBV7-2 and TRBJ2-3, with 14 bases matching TRBD2. Germline loops: CDR1 SGHTA, CDR2 FQGNSA. Trimming took 8 bases from V and 5 from J; bases not matched to a gene: 3. The CDR3 is 14 residues long. CDR3 bases: TGTGCCAGCGGGACTAGCGGGGGTATAGATACGCAGTATTTT. Encoded protein: CASGTSGGIDTQYF.

This chain links TRBV6-2 or TRBV6-3 with TRBJ1-1; 7 bases are a match to TRBD1. V lost 6 bases to trimming and J lost 6 bases; unmatched junction nucleotides: 10. From germline, CDR1 is MNHEY and CDR2 SVGEGT. The CDR3 length is 14 residues. The CDR3: CASSPTLDRAEAFF. The DNA for the CDR3 is TGTGCCAGCAGCCCGACCCTTGACAGGGCTGAAGCTTTCTTT.

The rearrangement joins TRBV18 to TRBJ1-2; 8 nucleotides line up with TRBD1. The germline V gene has CDR1 KGHSH and CDR2 LQKENI. The length of the CDR3 is 16 residues. Trimming at V came to 5 bases and at J to 7 bases, leaving 15 bases not matched to a gene. CDR3 region: CASSKTEETGEGGYTF. CDR3 DNA sequence: TGTGCCAGCTCAAAGACCGAAGAGACAGGGGAAGGTGGCTACACCTTC.

This chain connects TRBV19 to TRBJ2-6; D is perhaps TRBD1 (6 bases). CDR1 is LNHDA and CDR2 is SQIVND in the germline V gene (reference sequence). V gave up 5 bases and J gave up 2 bases, with 13 bases separating them. CDR3 length: 16 amino acids. This chain's CDR3 is CASSAHRAAGANVLTF. The DNA of the CDR3 is TGTGCCAGTAGTGCCCACAGGGCCGCTGGGGCCAACGTCCTGACTTTC.

This sequence joins TRBV20-1 and TRBJ1-5, with D tentatively TRBD1 (6 bases). The germline V gene has CDR1 DFQATT and CDR2 SNEGSKA (reference sequence). The CDR3 has 14 residues. V was clipped by 2 bases and J by 5 bases, with 13 bases between them. The DNA of the CDR3 is TGCAGTGCTAGACCAGGGACACGGGATCAGCCCCAGCATTTT. It codes for CSARPGTRDQPQHF.

This clonotype has a handful of counts. The chain joins TRBV10-3 to TRBJ2-5; D is possibly TRBD1 (6 bases). V was shortened by 10 bases and J by 1 base, with 13 bases between the two germline ends. This CDR3 contains 13 residues. Germline V gene data show CDR1 as ENHRY and CDR2 as SYGVKD. The CDR3 spells CATTGYLQETQYF. The CDR3 region has the DNA TGTGCCACCACAGGGTACCTCCAAGAGACCCAGTACTTC.

This rearrangement joins TRBV29-1 to TRBJ1-1; no clear D. The CDR3 is made up of 11 amino acids. V gave up 7 bases and J gave up 8 bases, with 14 bases separating them. The germline V gene encodes CDR1 SQVTM and CDR2 ANQGSEA. The CDR3 loop is CSARAGGEAFF. CDR3 bases: TGCAGCGCCCGAGCGGGAGGAGAAGCTTTCTTT. The whole variable domain, remainder taken from reference TRBV29-1 and TRBJ1-1, is SAVISQKPSRDICQRGTSLTIQCQVDSQVTMMFWYRQQPGQSLTLIATANQGSEATYESGFVIDKFPISRPNLTFSTLTVSNMSPEDSSIYLCSARAGGEAFFGQGTRLTVV.